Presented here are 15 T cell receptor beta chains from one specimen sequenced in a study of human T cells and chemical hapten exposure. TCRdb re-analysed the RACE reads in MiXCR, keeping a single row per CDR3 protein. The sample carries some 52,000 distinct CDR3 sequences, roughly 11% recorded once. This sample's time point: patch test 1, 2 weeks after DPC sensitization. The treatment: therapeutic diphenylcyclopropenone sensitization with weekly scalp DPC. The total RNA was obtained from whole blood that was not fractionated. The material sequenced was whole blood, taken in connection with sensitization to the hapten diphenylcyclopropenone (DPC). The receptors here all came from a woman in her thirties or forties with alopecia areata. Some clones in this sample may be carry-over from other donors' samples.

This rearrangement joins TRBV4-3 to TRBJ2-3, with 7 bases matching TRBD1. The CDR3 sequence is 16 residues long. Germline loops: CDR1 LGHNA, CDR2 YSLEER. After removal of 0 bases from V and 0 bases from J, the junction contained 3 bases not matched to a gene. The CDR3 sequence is CASSQETGPSTDTQYF. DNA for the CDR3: TGCGCCAGCAGCCAAGAGACAGGGCCTAGCACAGATACGCAGTATTTT.

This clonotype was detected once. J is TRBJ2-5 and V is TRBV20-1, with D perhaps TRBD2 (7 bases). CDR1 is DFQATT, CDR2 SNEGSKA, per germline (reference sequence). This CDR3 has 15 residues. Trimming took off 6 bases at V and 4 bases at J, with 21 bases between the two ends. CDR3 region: CSAYREGNPRETQYF. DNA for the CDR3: TGCAGTGCCTACAGGGAGGGGAACCCTCGAGAGACCCAGTACTTC.

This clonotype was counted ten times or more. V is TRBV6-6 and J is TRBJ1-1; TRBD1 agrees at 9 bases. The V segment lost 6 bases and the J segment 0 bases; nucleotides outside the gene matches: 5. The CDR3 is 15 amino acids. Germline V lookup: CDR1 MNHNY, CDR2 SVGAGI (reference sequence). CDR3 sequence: CASRRTGALNTEAFF. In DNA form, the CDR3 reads TGTGCCAGCAGGCGGACAGGGGCCTTGAACACTGAAGCTTTCTTT.

The CDR3 DNA sequence: TGTGCCTGGACCAGTTTGGAGACCCAGTACTTC. The encoded protein is CAWTSLETQYF. The rearrangement links TRBV30 to TRBJ2-5; no definite D call. Trimming pared 4 bases from V and 5 bases from J, leaving 8 bases between. Germline V gene lookup returns CDR1 GTSNPN and CDR2 SVGIG (reference sequence). The CDR3 length is 11 residues.

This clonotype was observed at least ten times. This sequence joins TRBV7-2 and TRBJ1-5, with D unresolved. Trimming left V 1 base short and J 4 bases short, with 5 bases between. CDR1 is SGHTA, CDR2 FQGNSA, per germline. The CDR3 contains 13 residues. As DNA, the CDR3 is TGTGCCAGCAGCTTAGGTTATAATCAGCCCCAGCATTTT. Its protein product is CASSLGYNQPQHF.

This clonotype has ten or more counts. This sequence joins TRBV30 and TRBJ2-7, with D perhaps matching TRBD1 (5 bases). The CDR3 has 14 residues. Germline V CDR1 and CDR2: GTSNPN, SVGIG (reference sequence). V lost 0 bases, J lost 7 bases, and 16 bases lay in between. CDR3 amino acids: CAWSVQVQGGEQYF. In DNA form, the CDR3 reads TGTGCCTGGAGTGTACAGGTTCAGGGCGGTGAGCAGTACTTC.

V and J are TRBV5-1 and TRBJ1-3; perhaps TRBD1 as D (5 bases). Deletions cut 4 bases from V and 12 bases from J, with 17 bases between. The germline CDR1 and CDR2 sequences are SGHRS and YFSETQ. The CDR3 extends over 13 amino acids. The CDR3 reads CASSRGSRDHIYF. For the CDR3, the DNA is TGCGCCAGCAGCCGTGGAAGCCGGGACCACATATATTTT.

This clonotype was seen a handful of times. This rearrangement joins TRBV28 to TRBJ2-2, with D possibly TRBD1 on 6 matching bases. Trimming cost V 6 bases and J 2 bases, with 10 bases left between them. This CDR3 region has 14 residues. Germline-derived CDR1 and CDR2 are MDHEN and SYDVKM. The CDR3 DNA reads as TGTGCCAGCAGACAACAGGGTAACACCGGGGAGCTGTTTTTT. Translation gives CASRQQGNTGELFF.

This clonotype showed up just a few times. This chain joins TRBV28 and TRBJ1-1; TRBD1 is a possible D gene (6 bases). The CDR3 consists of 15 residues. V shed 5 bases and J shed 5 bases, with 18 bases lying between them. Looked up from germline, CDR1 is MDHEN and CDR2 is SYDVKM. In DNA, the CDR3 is TGTGCCAGCAGTCCACCCTACCGGGGGCGGACTGAAGCTTTCTTT. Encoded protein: CASSPPYRGRTEAFF.

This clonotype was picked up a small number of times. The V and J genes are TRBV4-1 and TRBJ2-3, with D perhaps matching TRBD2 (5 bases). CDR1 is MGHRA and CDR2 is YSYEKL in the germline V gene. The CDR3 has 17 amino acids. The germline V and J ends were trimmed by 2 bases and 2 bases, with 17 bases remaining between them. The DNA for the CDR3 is TGCGCCAGCAGCCAAAACCCCCGGACTGGGGTCACAGATACGCAGTATTTT. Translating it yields CASSQNPRTGVTDTQYF.

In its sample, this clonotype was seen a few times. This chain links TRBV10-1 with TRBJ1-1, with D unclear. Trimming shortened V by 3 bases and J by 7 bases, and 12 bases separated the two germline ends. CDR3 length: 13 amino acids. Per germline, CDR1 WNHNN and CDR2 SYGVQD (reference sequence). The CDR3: CASSDPMSREAFF. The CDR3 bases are TGCGCCAGCAGTGACCCGATGAGCCGTGAAGCTTTCTTT.

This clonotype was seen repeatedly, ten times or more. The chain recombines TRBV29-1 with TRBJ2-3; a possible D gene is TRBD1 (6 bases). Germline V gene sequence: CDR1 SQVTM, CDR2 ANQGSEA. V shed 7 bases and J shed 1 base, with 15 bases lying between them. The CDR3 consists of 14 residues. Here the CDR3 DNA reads TGCAGCGGGGACACCCAGGTTGGCACAGATACGCAGTATTTT. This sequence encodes CSGDTQVGTDTQYF.

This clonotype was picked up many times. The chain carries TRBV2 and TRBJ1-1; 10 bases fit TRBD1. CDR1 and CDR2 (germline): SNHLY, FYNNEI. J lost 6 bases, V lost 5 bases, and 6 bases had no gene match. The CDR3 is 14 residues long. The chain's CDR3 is CASSLGQGRAEAFF. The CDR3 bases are TGTGCCAGCAGTTTGGGACAGGGGCGGGCTGAAGCTTTCTTT.

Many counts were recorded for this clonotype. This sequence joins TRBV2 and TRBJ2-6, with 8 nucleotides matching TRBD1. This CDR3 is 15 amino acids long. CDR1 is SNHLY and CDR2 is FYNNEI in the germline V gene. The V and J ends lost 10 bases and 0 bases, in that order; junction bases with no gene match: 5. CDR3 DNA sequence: TGTGCCACAGGACAGGGTGGCTCTGGGGCCAACGTCCTGACTTTC. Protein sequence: CATGQGGSGANVLTF.

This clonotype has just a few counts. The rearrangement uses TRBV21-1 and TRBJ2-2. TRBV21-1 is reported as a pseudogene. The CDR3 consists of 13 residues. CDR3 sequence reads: CASSKRDTGELFF. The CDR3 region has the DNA TGTGCCAGCAGCAAACGGGACACCGGGGAGCTGTTTTTT.